These T cell receptor beta chains were read from a single sample in a study of CD8 T cells in ankylosing spondylitis. TCRdb independently ran MiXCR on the 5' RACE reads; one entry per CDR3 protein. The sample yields 200,000 to 250,000 distinct CDR3 sequences, about 17% seen once. The source material was blood, either unsorted or a sorted T cell fraction (not recorded which). The receptors were gathered from a male donor with ankylosing spondylitis. CDR3s include the opening cysteine and the closing phenylalanine or tryptophan. D genes are given only for firm matches. Clone size appears in some rows only: once, few, many, or a class for an expanded clone.

length	V	D	J	size	CDR3	DNA
11	TRBV29-1	NA	TRBJ1-2	many	CSVDGLYGYTF	TGCAGCGTTGATGGGCTCTATGGCTACACCTTC
13	TRBV6-2/TRBV6-3	TRBD2	TRBJ2-7	few	CASSIERDARQYF	TGTGCCAGCAGCATCGAGCGGGACGCCCGACAGTACTTC
15	TRBV7-3	NA	TRBJ1-5	few	CASSLWAGEGQPQHF	TGTGCCAGCAGCTTATGGGCAGGGGAGGGGCAGCCCCAGCATTTT
16	TRBV29-1	TRBD1	TRBJ2-7	NA	CSVETGQGEKSYEQYF	TGCAGCGTTGAAACGGGACAGGGGGAAAAATCCTACGAGCAGTACTTC
16	TRBV18	TRBD1	TRBJ2-3	NA	CASSPPLQGGTDTQYF	TGTGCCAGCTCACCACCTTTACAGGGGGGCACAGATACGCAGTATTTT
13	TRBV4-1	NA	TRBJ2-7	NA	CASSQDWGVEQYF	TGCGCCAGCAGCCAAGATTGGGGGGTCGAGCAGTACTTC
14	TRBV29-1	TRBD2	TRBJ2-3	many	CSTSPAGLADTQYF	TGCAGCACAAGTCCAGCGGGGTTGGCAGATACGCAGTATTTT
15	TRBV7-9	TRBD2	TRBJ2-5	few	CASSQLAGELETQYF	TGTGCCAGCAGCCAGCTAGCGGGGGAGTTAGAGACCCAGTACTTC
14	TRBV5-5	NA	TRBJ1-1	few	CASSSLGGGTEAFF	TGTGCCAGCAGCTCGCTGGGGGGCGGTACTGAAGCTTTCTTT
16	TRBV7-9	NA	TRBJ2-7	NA	CASSQSLGTLSYEQYF	TGTGCCAGCAGTCAATCGCTCGGGACATTGTCCTACGAGCAGTACTTC
14	TRBV27	NA	TRBJ1-5	few	CACRDGNSNQPQHF	TGTGCCTGTCGGGACGGAAATAGCAATCAGCCCCAGCATTTT
16	TRBV5-6	TRBD2	TRBJ2-5	NA	CASSGGLAGIQETQYF	TGTGCCAGCAGCGGGGGTCTAGCGGGGATTCAAGAGACCCAGTACTTC
16	TRBV6-2/TRBV6-3	NA	TRBJ2-1	NA	CASSYDRKTLYNEQFF	TGTGCCAGCAGTTACGATCGAAAGACCTTATACAATGAGCAGTTCTTC
13	TRBV6-5	NA	TRBJ2-7	many	CASSYGDTYEQYF	TGTGCCAGCAGTTACGGGGACACCTACGAGCAGTACTTC
14	TRBV7-3	TRBD1	TRBJ1-2	NA	CASSSTGGGDGYTF	TGTGCCAGCAGCTCGACAGGGGGTGGGGATGGCTACACCTTC
12	TRBV7-9	NA	TRBJ2-7	few	CASSNRPDEQYF	TGTGCCAGCAGCAACAGACCGGACGAGCAGTACTTC
14	TRBV27	NA	TRBJ2-7	few	CASSPPGHIYEQYF	TGTGCCAGCAGTCCGCCGGGACACATCTACGAGCAGTACTTC
16	TRBV5-1	TRBD1	TRBJ1-2	NA	CASSLAGTVPNYGYTF	TGCGCCAGCAGCTTGGCCGGGACAGTGCCTAACTATGGCTACACCTTC
14	TRBV5-6	NA	TRBJ2-7	NA	CASSLGSRTYEQYF	TGTGCCAGCAGCTTGGGGAGTCGGACCTACGAGCAGTACTTC
14	TRBV2	NA	TRBJ2-7	once	CASSDWPGFYEQYF	TGTGCCAGCAGTGATTGGCCAGGGTTCTACGAGCAGTACTTC
15	TRBV20-1	TRBD2	TRBJ2-7	NA	CSALHDSGGTYEQYF	TGCAGTGCCCTCCATGATAGCGGGGGGACCTACGAGCAGTACTTC
12	TRBV7-8	NA	TRBJ2-1	few	CASGFDSNEQFF	TGTGCCAGCGGATTCGACAGCAATGAGCAGTTCTTC
17	TRBV6-1	TRBD1	TRBJ2-2	few	CASSAYTGGINTGELFF	TGTGCCAGCAGTGCCTACACAGGGGGCATAAACACCGGGGAGCTGTTTTTT
13	TRBV7-9	NA	TRBJ2-1	NA	CASSFWETGEQFF	TGTGCCAGCAGCTTTTGGGAGACGGGTGAGCAGTTCTTC
14	TRBV4-1	NA	TRBJ2-7	NA	CASSQGQIYYEQYF	TGCGCCAGCAGCCAAGGACAGATATACTACGAGCAGTACTTC
15	TRBV29-1	NA	TRBJ2-2	NA	CSVRDGSENTGELFF	TGCAGCGTCCGGGACGGGTCGGAGAACACCGGGGAGCTGTTTTTT
15	TRBV20-1	NA	TRBJ2-1	few	CSAVFTQSPLNEQFF	TGCAGTGCCGTATTTACCCAATCCCCGCTCAATGAGCAGTTCTTC
13	TRBV6-5	NA	TRBJ1-4	few	CASSYRGGEKLFF	TGTGCCAGCAGTTACAGGGGAGGGGAAAAACTGTTTTTT
14	TRBV14	NA	TRBJ1-3	few	CASSRGQAGNTIYF	TGTGCCAGCAGCCGAGGACAAGCAGGAAACACCATATATTTT
14	TRBV12-3/TRBV12-4	TRBD1	TRBJ1-5	few	CASSFSQGAQPQHF	TGTGCCAGCAGTTTTTCACAGGGGGCTCAGCCCCAGCATTTT
14	TRBV15	NA	TRBJ1-4	few	CATSRGATNEKLFF	TGTGCCACCAGCAGAGGAGCAACTAATGAAAAACTGTTTTTT
14	TRBV5-8	TRBD1	TRBJ2-3	few	CASSFGQGPDTQYF	TGTGCCAGCAGCTTTGGACAGGGGCCAGATACGCAGTATTTT
15	TRBV29-1	NA	TRBJ2-3	NA	CSVEPRQDPTDTQYF	TGCAGCGTTGAACCACGACAGGACCCCACAGATACGCAGTATTTT
18	TRBV4-2	TRBD1	TRBJ2-3	many	CASSPFFSTGTSTDTQYF	TGTGCCAGCAGCCCGTTTTTCTCGACAGGGACAAGCACAGATACGCAGTATTTT
16	TRBV4-2	NA	TRBJ2-1	few	CASSQEEASVYNEQFF	TGTGCCAGCAGCCAAGAGGAGGCTAGCGTTTACAATGAGCAGTTCTTC
12	TRBV29-1	NA	TRBJ2-7	few	CSALWPDGEQYF	TGCAGCGCCCTCTGGCCGGACGGCGAGCAGTACTTC
13	TRBV10-3	NA	TRBJ1-2	NA	CAISGSSNYGYTF	TGTGCCATCAGCGGGTCTTCTAACTATGGCTACACCTTC
15	TRBV12-3/TRBV12-4	TRBD1	TRBJ2-7	NA	CASSPTGTGTGEQYF	TGTGCCAGCAGCCCTACGGGGACAGGGACCGGGGAGCAGTACTTC
14	TRBV30	NA	TRBJ1-4	once	CAWSTGDLGEKLFF	TGTGCCTGGAGCACCGGGGACCTTGGTGAAAAACTGTTTTTT
14	TRBV7-2	NA	TRBJ1-1	many	CASSIHRDDTEAFF	TGTGCCAGCAGCATACACAGGGATGACACTGAAGCTTTCTTT
18	TRBV27	NA	TRBJ1-4	NA	CASSSNTGPQRDCEKLFF	TGTGCCAGCAGTTCCAATACCGGGCCTCAGCGGGATTGTGAAAAACTGTTTTTT
12	TRBV5-1	NA	TRBJ1-1	few	CASSLEGPMAFF	TGCGCCAGCAGCTTGGAGGGTCCGATGGCTTTCTTT
13	TRBV4-1	NA	TRBJ2-5	NA	CASSQGAVETQYF	TGCGCCAGCAGCCAGGGGGCCGTGGAGACCCAGTACTTC
15	TRBV20-1	TRBD1	TRBJ2-1	many	CSAPTDREPYNEQFF	TGCAGTGCTCCCACGGACAGGGAACCCTACAATGAGCAGTTCTTC
18	TRBV4-1	TRBD2	TRBJ2-7	few	CASSQDGKTSGDSYEQYF	TGCGCCAGCAGCCAAGACGGGAAGACTAGCGGGGACTCCTACGAGCAGTACTTC
14	TRBV24-1	TRBD2	TRBJ2-1	NA	CATSEAGGPNEQFF	TGTGCCACCAGTGAAGCGGGAGGGCCCAATGAGCAGTTCTTC
18	TRBV7-8	NA	TRBJ2-1	NA	CASSHTLLGGSRRDEQFF	TGTGCCAGCAGCCATACCCTTTTAGGGGGGAGCCGGCGAGATGAGCAGTTCTTC
15	TRBV2	TRBD2	TRBJ2-3	NA	CASSDTSGRGDTQYF	TGTGCCAGCAGTGATACTAGCGGGAGGGGAGATACGCAGTATTTT
11	TRBV28	TRBD2	TRBJ2-7	few	CASSSRLAGYF	TGTGCCAGCAGTTCGAGACTAGCGGGATACTTC
14	TRBV30	NA	TRBJ2-1	few	CAAPGRLPGDEQFF	TGTGCCGCCCCAGGGCGCTTACCCGGGGATGAGCAGTTCTTC
15	TRBV6-5	NA	TRBJ2-2	few	CASSTESGPTGELFF	TGTGCCAGCAGTACTGAATCCGGACCCACCGGGGAGCTGTTTTTT
12	TRBV19	NA	TRBJ1-1	NA	CASSAPATEAFF	TGTGCCAGTAGCGCCCCGGCCACTGAAGCTTTCTTT
13	TRBV5-6	TRBD1	TRBJ2-2	few	CASSLTGVGELFF	TGTGCCAGCAGCCTAACAGGGGTCGGGGAGCTGTTTTTT